This T cell receptor beta chain was observed in a study of blood T cell repertoires in COVID-19. Study background: COVID-19 samples from acute and convalescent phases originated in the United States, Italy and Spain.

Methods used by the authors: Amplification with reference gene primers provided the estimates of nucleated cell counts. Repertoires were generated with immunoSEQ multiplex PCR, while TCRdb's copy carries only in-frame clones and drops some. V, J and clone size reflect that table, while D and trimming were determined from the DNA. Here the sample spans 180,000 or so clones, roughly 81% being singletons. The Seattle patients joined while their infection was active and were tracked longitudinally afterward. Material: peripheral blood. This sequence originates from a woman aged 80 or over with COVID-19, enrolled during active disease.

As DNA, the CDR3 is TGTGCCAGTAGGGACAGAAGGACGGCTGGCACAGATACGCAGTATTTT. This translates into CASRDRRTAGTDTQYF. The V gene is TRBV19, the J gene TRBJ2-3; perhaps TRBD1 as D (6 bases). V was cut by 6 bases and J by 1 base, with 17 bases left in between. CDR1 and CDR2 from the germline V gene are LNHDA and SQIVND (reference sequence). The CDR3 has 16 amino acids.